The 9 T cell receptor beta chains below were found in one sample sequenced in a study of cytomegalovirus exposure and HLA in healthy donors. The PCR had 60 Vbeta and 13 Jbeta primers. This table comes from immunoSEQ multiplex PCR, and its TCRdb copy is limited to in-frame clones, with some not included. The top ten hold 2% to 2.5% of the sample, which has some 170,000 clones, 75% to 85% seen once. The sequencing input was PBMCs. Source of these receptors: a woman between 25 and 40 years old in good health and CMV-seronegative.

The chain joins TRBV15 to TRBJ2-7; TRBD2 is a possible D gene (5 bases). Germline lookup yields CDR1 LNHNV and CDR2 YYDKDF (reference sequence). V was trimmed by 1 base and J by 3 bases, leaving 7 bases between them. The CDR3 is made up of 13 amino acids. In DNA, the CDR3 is TGTGCCACCAGCAGAGGGGAGATCTACGAGCAGTACTTC. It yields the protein CATSRGEIYEQYF.

The CDR3 DNA is TGTGCCAGCAGCTTAGATCCGGGCAGGGCCACTGAAGCTTTCTTT. Encoded protein: CASSLDPGRATEAFF. The genes are TRBV7-2 and TRBJ1-1; possible D gene TRBD1, 5 bases. The CDR3 length is 15 residues. V was cut by 1 base and J by 4 bases, with 13 bases left in between. Germline V gives CDR1 SGHTA, CDR2 FQGNSA.

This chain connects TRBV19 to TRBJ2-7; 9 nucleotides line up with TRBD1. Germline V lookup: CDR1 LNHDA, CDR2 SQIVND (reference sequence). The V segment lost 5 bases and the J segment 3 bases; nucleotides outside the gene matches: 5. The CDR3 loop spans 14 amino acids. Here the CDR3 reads CASSVGQGRYEQYF. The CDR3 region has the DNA TGTGCCAGTAGTGTCGGACAGGGGCGCTACGAGCAGTACTTC.

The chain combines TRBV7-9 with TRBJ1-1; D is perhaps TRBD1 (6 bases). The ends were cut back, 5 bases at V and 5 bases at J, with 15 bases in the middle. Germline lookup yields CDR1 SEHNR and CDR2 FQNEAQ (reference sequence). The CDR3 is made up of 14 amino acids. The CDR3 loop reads CASSPGAGVTEAFF. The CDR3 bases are TGTGCCAGCAGCCCCGGGGCAGGGGTGACTGAAGCTTTCTTT.

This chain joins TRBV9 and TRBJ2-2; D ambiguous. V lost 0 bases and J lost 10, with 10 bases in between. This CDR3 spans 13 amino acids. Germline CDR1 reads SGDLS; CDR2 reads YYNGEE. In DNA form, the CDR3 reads TGTGCCAGCAGCGTAGGTCTCTGGCAGGAGCTGTTTTTT. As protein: CASSVGLWQELFF.

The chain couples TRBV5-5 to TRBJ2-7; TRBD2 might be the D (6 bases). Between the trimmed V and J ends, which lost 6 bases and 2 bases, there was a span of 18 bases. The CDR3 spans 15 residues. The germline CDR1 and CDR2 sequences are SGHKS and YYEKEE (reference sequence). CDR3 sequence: CASMGAGTLTYEQYF. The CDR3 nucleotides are TGTGCCAGCATGGGAGCCGGGACTCTGACCTACGAGCAGTACTTC.

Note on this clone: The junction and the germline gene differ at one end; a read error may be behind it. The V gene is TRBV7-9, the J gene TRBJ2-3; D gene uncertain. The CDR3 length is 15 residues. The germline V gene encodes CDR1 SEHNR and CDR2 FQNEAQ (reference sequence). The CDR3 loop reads CSSSVAISRSDTQYF. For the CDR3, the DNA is TGTTCCAGCAGCGTAGCCATTTCTAGGTCAGATACGCAGTATTTT.

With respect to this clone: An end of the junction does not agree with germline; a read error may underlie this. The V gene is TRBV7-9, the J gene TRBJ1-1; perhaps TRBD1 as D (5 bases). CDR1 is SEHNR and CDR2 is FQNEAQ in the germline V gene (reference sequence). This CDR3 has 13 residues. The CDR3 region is CASGFREDTEAFF. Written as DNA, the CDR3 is TGTGCCAGCGGCTTCAGGGAGGACACTGAAGCTTTCTTT.

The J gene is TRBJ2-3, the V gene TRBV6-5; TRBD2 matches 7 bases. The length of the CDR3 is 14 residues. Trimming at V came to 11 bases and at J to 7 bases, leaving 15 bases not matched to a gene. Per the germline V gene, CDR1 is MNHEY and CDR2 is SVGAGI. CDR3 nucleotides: TGTGCCCCGGTATCTTGGCGGGAGTTAAATACGCAGTATTTT. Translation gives CAPVSWRELNTQYF.